This T cell receptor (beta chain) comes out of a study of long-term antiretroviral therapy in people with HIV. Samples were assayed with immunoSEQ v3.0 at survey level. Using immunoSEQ multiplex PCR, the repertoire was profiled, and TCRdb retains in-frame clones only, with some absent. In the table there are about 16,000 clones, 70% to 90% of which are singletons. Study observations and caveats: HIV repertoires covered narrower CDR3 length ranges than controls did.

CDR3 size: 13 residues. Per germline, CDR1 SGHDT and CDR2 YYEEEE. The V end lost 0 bases, the J end lost 6 bases, and 9 bases lay between the germline ends. Of note for this clone: Its antigen is not identified.

The sample in question was unsorted PBMCs, obtained approximately 2.3 years before starting antiretroviral therapy. The source is a woman under 40 with HIV. V is TRBV5-6 and J is TRBJ2-5; no definite D call. CDR3 nucleotides: TGTGCCAGCAGCTTGGCCTCCAGCCAGACCCAGTACTTC. Its translation: CASSLASSQTQYF.